This T cell receptor beta chain was observed in a study of lymphopenia after photon versus proton radiotherapy. The germline CDR1 and CDR2 sequences are SGHDN and FVKESK. The V end was cut by 3 bases, the J end by 0 bases, with 9 bases between. This CDR3 contains 15 residues. The assay was immunoSEQ multiplex PCR, and TCRdb's table has in-frame clones only and misses some. The sample has around 22,000 clones, 84% seen once; the top ten hold roughly a quarter. The source material was peripheral blood, sampled from a patient treated with photon-based radiotherapy. The clonotype was recovered from a man aged 35-49 years with gastric cancer. The rearrangement joins TRBV14 to TRBJ2-1; TRBD1 might be the D (5 bases). The CDR3 is CASSHWGGSYNEQFF. CDR3 nucleotides: TGTGCCAGCAGCCACTGGGGCGGCTCCTACAATGAGCAGTTCTTC. The whole variable domain, filled in from reference TRBV14 and TRBJ2-1, reads EAGVTQFPSHSVIEKGQTVTLRCDPISGHDNLYWYRRVMGKEIKFLLHFVKESKQDESGMPNNRFLAERTGGTYSTLKVQPAELEDSGVYFCASSHWGGSYNEQFFGPGTRLTVL.